Following are 6 T cell receptor beta chains from one sample sequenced in a study of CXCR3-negative and CXCR3-positive naive CD8 T cells. UMI-labeled 5' RACE yielded the TRB cDNA libraries. TCRdb reprocessed the 5' RACE reads and stores each CDR3 protein as one record, lacking DNA. In total, the table holds around 81,000 distinct CDR3 sequences. Sequencing was performed on naive CXCR3- CD8+ T cells from blood. The subset here: CD45RO-CCR7+CD27+CD95- naive CD8+ T cells lacking CXCR3 (TNR3-). The origin of the receptors is a human donor in good health. Some clones in this sample may be carry-over from other donors' samples.

The rearrangement links TRBV6-5 to TRBJ1-5. Germline V gene lookup returns CDR1 MNHEY and CDR2 SVGAGI. The CDR3 totals 13 residues. The CDR3 sequence: CASKKELNQPQHF.

The chain combines TRBV2 with TRBJ2-1; TCRdb calls TRBD1, which cannot be checked without DNA. CDR1 SNHLY and CDR2 FYNNEI come from the germline V gene. The CDR3 runs 13 residues. CDR3 in amino acids: CASPGQGNNEQFF.

This chain joins TRBV20-1 and TRBJ2-7; the D call from TCRdb, TRBD1, cannot be confirmed without DNA. Germline loops: CDR1 DFQATT, CDR2 SNEGSKA (reference sequence). This CDR3 has 13 amino acids. This chain's CDR3 is CSAWDRISYEQYF.

The rearrangement links TRBV7-2 to TRBJ1-1. Germline values: CDR1 SGHTA, CDR2 FQGNSA. The CDR3 length is 13 residues. CDR3 amino acids: CASSFLANTEAFF.

The chain carries TRBV30 and TRBJ1-1; TCRdb's D call of TRBD1 is untestable without DNA. Germline V gene lookup returns CDR1 GTSNPN and CDR2 SVGIG (reference sequence). The CDR3 runs 16 residues. The CDR3 here is CAWRTGFGAMNTEAFF.

V is TRBV7-9 and J is TRBJ1-5. This CDR3 is built from 11 residues. Germline assignment: CDR1 SEHNR and CDR2 FQNEAQ (reference sequence). The CDR3 protein is CASSPIIPIHF.